This T cell receptor (beta chain) was found in a study of technical replicates of blood from a few donors. Sequencing used immunoSEQ multiplex PCR; TCRdb keeps in-frame clones, though not all of them. The repertoire includes more than 90,000 clones, about 94% of them detected once, and approximately 0.22% sits in the top ten. Germline V gene data show CDR1 as SGHNT and CDR2 as YENEEA. Between the trimmed V and J ends, which lost 2 bases and 0 bases, there was a span of 5 bases. This CDR3 has 14 amino acids. The sequence derives from a human donor in good health. The chain uses TRBV11-3 and TRBJ2-1; D uncertain. Sample: T cells isolated from PBMCs. The CDR3 here is CASSLPSSYNEQFF. Written as DNA, the CDR3 is TGTGCCAGCAGCTTACCTAGCTCCTACAATGAGCAGTTCTTC.